The sequence of this TCR beta chain was determined in a study of blood T cells in healthy people across ages. With a J-beta primer mix and a sample-barcoded 5' primer, a second PCR ran about 7 to 11 cycles. TCRdb reprocessed the 5' RACE reads with MiXCR, giving one entry per CDR3 protein. The sample carries hundreds of thousands of distinct CDR3 sequences, roughly 32% recorded once. This clonotype was observed at least ten times. Sequenced input: blood. The TCR was taken from a woman at least 80 years old in good health.

CDR3 DNA sequence: TGCGCCAGCAGCTTGGCGGGGGGGGAACAAGAGACCCAGTACTTC. It codes for CASSLAGGEQETQYF. The chain is built from TRBV5-1 and TRBJ2-5; 8 nucleotides agree with TRBD2. V shed 0 bases, J shed 2 bases, and the junction held 3 bases outside the gene matches. Germline V gene lookup returns CDR1 SGHRS and CDR2 YFSETQ. The CDR3 totals 15 residues.